What follows describes a single T cell receptor beta chain. Categorization into cohorts depended on clinical history that participants reported. These data originate in a study of blood T cell repertoires in COVID-19. The data were produced by immunoSEQ multiplex PCR, yet TCRdb's version contains in-frame clones alone and is incomplete. The sample shows 95,000 to 150,000 clones, around 84% of them seen only once. The V gene's germline CDR1 is SGDLS and CDR2 YYNGEE. The CDR3 sequence is 15 residues long. The ends lost 2 bases at V and 1 base at J; junction bases unmatched: 1. Specimen: PBMCs or T cells enriched from blood (not recorded which). The receptor's source is a woman between 25 and 40 years old who had recovered from COVID-19. The J gene is TRBJ1-3, the V gene TRBV9, with 9 bases fitting TRBD1. In DNA, the CDR3 is TGTGCCAGCAGCGTCGGACAGGGGTCTGGAAACACCATATATTTT. Translated: CASSVGQGSGNTIYF.